This T cell receptor (beta chain) was sequenced in a study of technical replicates of blood from a few donors (dated by TCRdb to about 2017). Library creation used the immunoSEQ multiplex PCR assay. The clones in this table, taken by TCRdb from immuneACCESS, are in-frame only. Not every clone is retained; where verified, under half of the shortfall comes from an unresolved V gene, and the cause of the rest is unknown. Across this sample there are 50,000 to 70,000 clones, with 93% seen only once. Of the sample, about 4% is held by the ten largest clones. Turning to this clone: It lacks a known antigen. The input lacks base qualities; no much larger clone sits a single base away.

V lost 3 bases and J lost 3 bases, and the count of bases not matched to a germline gene is 5. The CDR1 and CDR2 encoded by the germline V gene are SGHRS and YFSETQ. Reading from cysteine to phenylalanine, the CDR3 counts 15 amino acids. The DNA shown is the 45-base CDR3, in frame from base 1. The chain is assembled from TRBV5-1 and TRBJ2-2, and TRBD2 aligns with 7 junction nucleotides. Material: PBMCs. This receptor was identified in a human donor in good health. Some clones in this sample may be carry-over from other donors' samples. The nucleotide sequence is TGCGCCAGCAGCTCCCGGGGGGACTACACCGGGGAGCTGTTTTTT. The encoded protein is CASSSRGDYTGELFF.